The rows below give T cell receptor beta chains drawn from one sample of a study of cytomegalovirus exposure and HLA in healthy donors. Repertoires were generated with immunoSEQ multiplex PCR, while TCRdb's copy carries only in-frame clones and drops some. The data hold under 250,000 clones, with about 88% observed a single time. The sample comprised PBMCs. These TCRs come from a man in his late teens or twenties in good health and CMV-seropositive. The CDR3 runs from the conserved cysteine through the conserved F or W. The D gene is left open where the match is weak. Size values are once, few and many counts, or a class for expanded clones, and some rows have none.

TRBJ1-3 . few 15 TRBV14 TGTGCCAGCAGCCAAGGGTTCGGCCCTGGAAACACCATATATTTT CASSQGFGPGNTIYF
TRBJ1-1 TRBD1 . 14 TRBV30 TGTGCCTGGAGTCATGGGACAGGGAACACTGAAGCTTTCTTT CAWSHGTGNTEAFF
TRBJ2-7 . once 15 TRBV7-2 TGTGCCAGCAGCTTAGGGGGGGCACACTCCTACGAGCAGTACTTC CASSLGGAHSYEQYF
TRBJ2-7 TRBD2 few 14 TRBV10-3 TGTGCCATCAGTGAAGGGCTAGCGGGTTACGAGCAGTACTTC CAISEGLAGYEQYF
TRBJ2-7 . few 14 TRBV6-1 TGTGCCAGCAGTCATCCGGACGGCTCCTACGAGCAGTACTTC CASSHPDGSYEQYF
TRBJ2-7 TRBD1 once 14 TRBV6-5 TGTGCCAGCAGTGTTGGGACAGGGGGGTACGAGCAGTACTTC CASSVGTGGYEQYF
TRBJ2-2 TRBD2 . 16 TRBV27 TGTGCCAGCAGTCTCGGACTAGCGGGAGGGCCAGGGGAGCTGTTTTTT CASSLGLAGGPGELFF
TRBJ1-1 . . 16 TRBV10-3 TGTGCCATCAGTGAGTCGCCAGTGTCTATGAACACTGAAGCTTTCTTT CAISESPVSMNTEAFF
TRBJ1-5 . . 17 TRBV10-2 TGCGCCAGCAGTGAGTCGTTCGCCTCTTTGAGCAATCAGCCCCAGCATTTT CASSESFASLSNQPQHF
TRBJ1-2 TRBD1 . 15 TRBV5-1 TGCGCCAGCAGCTTGACAGGGGAGGGCTTATATGGCTACACCTTC CASSLTGEGLYGYTF
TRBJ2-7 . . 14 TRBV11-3 TGTGCCAGCAGCCGAGGAGGACGTTCCTACGAGCAGTACTTC CASSRGGRSYEQYF
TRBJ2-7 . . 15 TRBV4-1 TGCGCCAGCAGCCAAGACAGCAGGGCCTCTTACGAGCAGTACTTC CASSQDSRASYEQYF
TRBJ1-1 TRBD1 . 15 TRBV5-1 TGCGCCAGCAGCCCAGACAGGGCGGCGGTTGCTGAAGCTTTCTTT CASSPDRAAVAEAFF
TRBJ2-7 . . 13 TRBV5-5 TGTGCCAGCAGCCCACGGACAGCCGGGGAGCAGTACTTC CASSPRTAGEQYF
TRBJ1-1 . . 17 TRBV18 TGTGCCAGCTCACCTCCCGAGGACTTTTTGAGGAACACTGAAGCTTTCTTT CASSPPEDFLRNTEAFF
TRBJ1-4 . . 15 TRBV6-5 TGTGCCAGCAGTACACTAGGGGACCTTAATGAAAAACTGTTTTTT CASSTLGDLNEKLFF
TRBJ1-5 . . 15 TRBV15 TGTGCCACCAGCAGAGTGGCGGGTCCCGATCAGCCCCAGCATTTT CATSRVAGPDQPQHF
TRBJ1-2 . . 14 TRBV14 TGTGCCAGCAGTCGTGATGCTAATCCGAGAGGCTACACCTTC CASSRDANPRGYTF
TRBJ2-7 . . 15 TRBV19 TGTGCCAGTAGTCCAGGAGTGGGATTATCCTACGAGCAGTACTTC CASSPGVGLSYEQYF
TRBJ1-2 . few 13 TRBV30 TGTGCCTGGAGTGTACCCAGGGACTATGGCTACACCTTC CAWSVPRDYGYTF
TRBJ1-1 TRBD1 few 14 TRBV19 TGTGCCAGTAGCGCAACAGGGGTAAATTCGGTGGCTTTCTTT CASSATGVNSVAFF
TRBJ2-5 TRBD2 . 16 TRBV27 TGTGCCAGCAAAAGGGCGGCTAGCGGGCATCAAGAGACCCAGTACTTC CASKRAASGHQETQYF
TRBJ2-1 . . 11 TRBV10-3 TGTGCCACGTCCACTAGCTATGAGCAGTTCTTC CATSTSYEQFF
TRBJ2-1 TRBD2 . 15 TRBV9 TGTGCCAGCAGCGTAGCGGGAGGGCCGGGTAATGAGCAGTTCTTC CASSVAGGPGNEQFF
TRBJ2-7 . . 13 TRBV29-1 TGCAGCGTTGAGAGTACGGACGACTACGAGCAGTACTTC CSVESTDDYEQYF
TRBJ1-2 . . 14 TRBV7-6 TGTGCCAGCAGCCTTTCCGACATTTCGGATGGCTACACCTTC CASSLSDISDGYTF
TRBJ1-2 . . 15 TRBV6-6 TGTGCCAGCAGTTACTCGGAGGGGGTCAGCTATGGCTACACCTTC CASSYSEGVSYGYTF
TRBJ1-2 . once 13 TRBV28 TGTGCCACGCCTGGCGGGGGCACCTATGGCTACACCTTC CATPGGGTYGYTF
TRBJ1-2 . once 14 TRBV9 TGTGCCAGCTTACCCGTGCCCGCAAATGGAGCCTACACCTTC CASLPVPANGAYTF
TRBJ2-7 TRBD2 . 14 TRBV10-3 TGTGCCATCAGTGACCAGCGGGAGAAGTACGAGCAGTACTTC CAISDQREKYEQYF
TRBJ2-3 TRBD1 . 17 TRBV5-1 TGCGCCAGCAGCCCGGGGACAGGCGGGTTTAGCACAGATACGCAGTATTTT CASSPGTGGFSTDTQYF
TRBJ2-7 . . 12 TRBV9 TGTGCCAGCAGCGTAGATAGGGGCGAGCAGTACTTC CASSVDRGEQYF
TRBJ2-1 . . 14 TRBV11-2 TGTGCCAGCAGCTTGTACTTCTCCTACAATGAGCAGTTCTTC CASSLYFSYNEQFF
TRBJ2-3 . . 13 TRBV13 TGTGCCAGCAGCTTAGAGAGCACAGATACGCAGTATTTT CASSLESTDTQYF
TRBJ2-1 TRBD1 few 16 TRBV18 TGTGCCAGCTCACCTTACAGGGACAGGAACTACAATGAGCAGTTCTTC CASSPYRDRNYNEQFF
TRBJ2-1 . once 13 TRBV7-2 TGTGCCAGCATGGAAGGGAGATACAATGAGCAGTTCTTC CASMEGRYNEQFF
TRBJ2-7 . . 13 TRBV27 TGTGCCAGCAGTTTAGGATCAGGGTACGAGCAGTACTTC CASSLGSGYEQYF
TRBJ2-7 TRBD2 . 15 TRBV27 TGTGCCAGCAGTAGGTCAGCGGGATCCTCCTACGAGCAGTACTTC CASSRSAGSSYEQYF
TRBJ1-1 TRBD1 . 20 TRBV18 TGTGCCAGCTCACCACTAACAGGGACAGGGGTCTCGGTGCTGAACACTGAAGCTTTCTTT CASSPLTGTGVSVLNTEAFF
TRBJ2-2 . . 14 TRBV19 TGTGCCAGTAGCTACCGTACGAACACCGGGGAGCTGTTTTTT CASSYRTNTGELFF
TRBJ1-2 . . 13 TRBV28 TGTGCCAGCAGCATCGGGTGGGTCTATGGCTACACCTTC CASSIGWVYGYTF
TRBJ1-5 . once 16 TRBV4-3 TGCGCCAGCAGCCAAGATTTGGGGAGGGGGAGTCAGCCCCAGCATTTT CASSQDLGRGSQPQHF
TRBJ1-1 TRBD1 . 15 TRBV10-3 TGTGCCACCTATGAGCCAGGGGGAGGGGGGACTGAAGCTTTCTTT CATYEPGGGGTEAFF
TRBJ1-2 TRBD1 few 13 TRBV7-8 TGTGCCAGCAGACAACAGGGGAAGGATGGCTACACCTTC CASRQQGKDGYTF
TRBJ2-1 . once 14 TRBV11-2 TGTGCCAGCAGCTTAATTGCTAGCGCTGATGAGCAGTTCTTC CASSLIASADEQFF